This TCR beta chain emerged from a study of early T cells in non-severe SARS-CoV-2 infection. Study information: Bulk RNA from unsorted whole blood was sequenced; chains were unpaired.

Attachment of unique molecular identifiers to individual cDNA molecules was performed. TCRdb ran MiXCR on the 5' RACE reads and lists one entry per CDR3 protein. The repertoire holds 65,000 to 95,000 distinct CDR3 sequences, with 15% to 20% as singletons. Germline CDR1 SEHNR, CDR2 FQNEAQ (reference sequence). The V gene end was trimmed by 5 bases and the J gene end by 9 bases; junction bases not matched to a gene: 17. The CDR3 has 17 amino acids. General observations from the study: Anti-spike CD8 responses were favored by VDJdb matching, which missed private and CD4 specificities.

This clonotype turned up a few times. The antigen remains unidentified. The rearrangement links TRBV7-9 to TRBJ2-1; TRBD2 aligns across 9 bases. The TCR was taken from an adult who was a healthcare worker with PCR-confirmed SARS-CoV-2 infection or an uninfected control (not recorded which). Sequencing used whole blood. The CDR3: CASSPRQGGGADGEQFF. The CDR3 DNA reads as TGTGCCAGCAGCCCCCGGCAGGGCGGGGGGGCCGACGGTGAGCAGTTCTTC.